This is a list of T cell receptor beta chains from one sample in a study of cytomegalovirus exposure and HLA in healthy donors. Method: immunoSEQ multiplex PCR; TCRdb's copy keeps in-frame clones and lacks some. The repertoire has about 190,000 clones, under 80% of them found once; the top ten carry 4.5% to 5.5%. The material sequenced was PBMCs. The receptor source for this set is a man aged 25-45 years in good health and CMV-seropositive. Both conserved end residues are part of each CDR3. D genes are given only for firm matches. Not every row has a clone size; where given, it reads once, few, many or a size class.

j_gene,abundance,d_gene,v_gene,CDR3aa,CDR3nt
TRBJ1-2,-,TRBD1,TRBV27,CATGTGPNYGYTF,TGTGCCACCGGGACAGGCCCCAACTATGGCTACACCTTC
TRBJ1-3,-,-,TRBV29-1,CSVLGGPGNTIYF,TGCAGCGTTCTCGGAGGGCCTGGAAACACCATATATTTT
TRBJ1-1,-,TRBD1,TRBV29-1,CSVGQGADTEAFF,TGCAGCGTGGGACAGGGGGCCGACACTGAAGCTTTCTTT
TRBJ1-6,-,-,TRBV19,CASSMGSGTDNSPLHF,TGTGCCAGTAGTATGGGGAGCGGCACTGATAATTCACCCCTCCACTTT
TRBJ1-3,few,TRBD1,TRBV9,CASSPRDSLSSGNTIYF,TGTGCCAGCAGCCCCCGGGACAGCCTAAGCTCTGGAAACACCATATATTTT
TRBJ1-1,-,-,TRBV4-1,CASSQVPTSQAFF,TGCGCCAGCAGCCAAGTACCGACATCCCAAGCTTTCTTT
TRBJ1-3,-,-,TRBV29-1,CSVEVGGFHSGNTIYF,TGCAGCGTTGAAGTGGGGGGGTTTCACTCTGGAAACACCATATATTTT
TRBJ1-2,-,-,TRBV18,CASSPDRGGYGYTF,TGTGCCAGCTCACCGGATAGAGGGGGTTATGGCTACACCTTC
TRBJ2-3,-,TRBD2,TRBV7-2,CASGRETQYF,TGTGCCAGCGGGCGGGAGACGCAGTATTTT
TRBJ2-1,-,-,TRBV2,CASSPTSSFVSYNEQFF,TGTGCCAGCAGCCCTACTAGCTCCTTTGTTTCCTACAATGAGCAGTTCTTC
TRBJ2-1,-,-,TRBV9,CASSSPREQFF,TGTGCCAGCAGCTCCCCTCGGGAGCAGTTCTTC
TRBJ2-7,-,TRBD2,TRBV13,CASQKRGPFYEQYF,TGTGCCAGCCAGAAGCGGGGGCCCTTTTACGAGCAGTACTTC
TRBJ2-5,-,TRBD1,TRBV25-1,CASSSRRDREQETQYF,TGTGCCAGCAGTTCCCGGCGGGACAGGGAACAAGAGACCCAGTACTTC
TRBJ2-2,-,TRBD1,TRBV10-3,CAISESVGQTNTGELFF,TGTGCCATCAGTGAGTCGGTGGGACAGACCAACACCGGGGAGCTGTTTTTT
TRBJ2-7,-,-,TRBV10-2,CASSKGQATYEQYF,TGCGCCAGCAGCAAGGGGCAGGCGACCTACGAGCAGTACTTC
TRBJ2-7,few,-,TRBV5-4,CASSLSPGEVVEQYF,TGTGCCAGCAGCTTGTCCCCGGGGGAGGTGGTCGAGCAGTACTTC
TRBJ2-2,few,-,TRBV27,CASSLTPQGVNTGELFF,TGTGCCAGCAGTTTAACCCCGCAGGGTGTGAACACCGGGGAGCTGTTTTTT
TRBJ1-1,-,TRBD1,TRBV18,CASSSGTGTNTEAFF,TGTGCCAGCTCTTCCGGGACAGGAACGAACACTGAAGCTTTCTTT
TRBJ1-3,-,-,TRBV5-1,CASSLDSPSGNTIYF,TGCGCCAGCAGCTTGGACAGCCCCTCTGGAAACACCATATATTTT
TRBJ1-1,-,-,TRBV7-9,CASSLAGTKNTEAFF,TGTGCCAGCAGCTTAGCCGGGACAAAAAACACTGAAGCTTTCTTT
TRBJ2-1,-,TRBD2,TRBV6-5,CASSYGGGASGEQFF,TGTGCCAGCAGTTACGGCGGGGGGGCCAGTGGTGAGCAGTTCTTC
TRBJ2-3,-,TRBD2,TRBV9,CASSSQREGRNTQYF,TGTGCCAGCAGCTCCCAGCGGGAGGGCCGGAATACGCAGTATTTT
TRBJ1-5,-,TRBD1,TRBV30,CAWSLTSGQGKHF,TGTGCCTGGAGTCTTACATCGGGACAGGGAAAGCATTTT
TRBJ1-5,-,TRBD1,TRBV6-5,CASSTGQGASQPQHF,TGTGCCAGCAGTACGGGACAGGGGGCGAGTCAGCCCCAGCATTTT
TRBJ2-7,-,-,TRBV10-3,CAISVLGARDNQYF,TGTGCCATCAGTGTGCTGGGGGCCCGGGACAATCAGTACTTC